Listed below are T cell receptor beta chains from one sample, sequenced in a study of identical twins. TCRdb used MiXCR to reprocess the 5' RACE reads, holding one entry per CDR3 protein. The repertoire holds approximately 700,000 distinct CDR3 sequences, with 6.1% as singletons. Sequenced material: naive T cells sorted from blood. These receptor sequences come from a man aged 18 to 35 in good health. Both conserved end residues are part of each CDR3. A D gene is named only where the DNA matches it firmly. Size values are once, few and many counts, or a class for expanded clones, and some rows have none.

D: .
J: TRBJ2-7
V: TRBV10-3
size: many
CDR3: CAISESILAPHEQYF
DNA: TGTGCCATCAGTGAGTCGATACTAGCCCCTCACGAGCAGTACTTC

D: .
J: TRBJ1-1
V: TRBV9
size: many
CDR3: CASSAAGVTEAFF
DNA: TGTGCCAGCAGCGCCGCAGGGGTCACTGAAGCTTTCTTT

D: .
J: TRBJ2-3
V: TRBV7-9
size: few
CDR3: CASSPDLGDTQYF
DNA: TGTGCCAGCAGCCCGGACCTAGGGGATACGCAGTATTTT

D: .
J: TRBJ2-5
V: TRBV7-9
size: many
CDR3: CASGREETQYF
DNA: TGTGCCAGCGGGAGAGAGGAGACCCAGTACTTC

D: .
J: TRBJ2-7
V: TRBV6-5
size: few
CDR3: CASSLNRDPSEQYF
DNA: TGTGCCAGCAGTTTAAACAGGGACCCCAGCGAGCAGTACTTC

D: .
J: TRBJ1-1
V: TRBV29-1
size: many
CDR3: CSVEQPNTEAFF
DNA: TGCAGCGTTGAACAGCCGAACACTGAAGCTTTCTTT

D: .
J: TRBJ2-7
V: TRBV29-1
size: .
CDR3: CSVARGLTYEQYF
DNA: TGCAGCGTCGCCCGGGGCCTGACCTACGAGCAGTACTTC

D: TRBD2
J: TRBJ2-7
V: TRBV18
size: few
CDR3: CASSPPERGTYEQYF
DNA: TGTGCCAGCTCACCACCGGAGCGGGGGACCTACGAGCAGTACTTC

D: TRBD1
J: TRBJ2-7
V: TRBV7-8
size: few
CDR3: CASSLWGSGTGGHEQYF
DNA: TGTGCCAGCAGCTTATGGGGAAGCGGGACAGGGGGACACGAGCAGTACTTC

D: TRBD2
J: TRBJ2-1
V: TRBV10-3
size: many
CDR3: CAISERASGVGNEQFF
DNA: TGTGCCATCAGTGAGAGGGCTAGCGGGGTCGGGAATGAGCAGTTCTTC

D: TRBD2
J: TRBJ2-1
V: TRBV20-1
size: many
CDR3: CSARDRAGGRNEQFF
DNA: TGCAGTGCTAGAGATCGAGCGGGAGGGCGGAATGAGCAGTTCTTC

D: .
J: TRBJ2-4
V: TRBV5-1
size: .
CDR3: CASSLGALAKNIQYF
DNA: TGCGCCAGCAGCTTGGGGGCCTTAGCCAAAAACATTCAGTACTTC

D: .
J: TRBJ2-5
V: TRBV5-1
size: .
CDR3: CASSFPTSQETQYF
DNA: TGCGCCAGCAGCTTCCCAACTTCCCAAGAGACCCAGTACTTC

D: .
J: TRBJ1-2
V: TRBV29-1
size: few
CDR3: CSVIDREHGYTF
DNA: TGCAGCGTAATCGACAGAGAACATGGCTACACCTTC

D: .
J: TRBJ2-2
V: TRBV27
size: many
CDR3: CASKTVTGELFF
DNA: TGTGCCAGCAAGACAGTCACCGGGGAGCTGTTTTTT

D: TRBD1
J: TRBJ1-2
V: TRBV12-3/TRBV12-4
size: .
CDR3: CASSKTGGAYGYTF
DNA: TGTGCCAGCAGCAAAACAGGGGGCGCCTATGGCTACACCTTC

D: .
J: TRBJ2-1
V: TRBV4-2
size: .
CDR3: CASSQDSGRARYNEQFF
DNA: TGTGCCAGCAGCCAAGACAGTGGGCGGGCCCGGTACAATGAGCAGTTCTTC

D: .
J: TRBJ2-2
V: TRBV5-1
size: many
CDR3: CASSLGSGVANTGELFF
DNA: TGCGCCAGCAGCTTGGGATCGGGAGTGGCGAACACCGGGGAGCTGTTTTTT

D: .
J: TRBJ1-5
V: TRBV12-3/TRBV12-4
size: many
CDR3: CASSSRGGLGQPQHF
DNA: TGTGCCAGCAGTTCCCGTGGCGGGCTAGGGCAGCCCCAGCATTTT

D: .
J: TRBJ1-1
V: TRBV28
size: few
CDR3: CASSLFPETEAFF
DNA: TGTGCCAGCAGTTTATTCCCGGAGACTGAAGCTTTCTTT

D: TRBD1
J: TRBJ2-2
V: TRBV12-3/TRBV12-4
size: few
CDR3: CASSRGPGQRELFF
DNA: TGTGCCAGCAGCCGGGGACCGGGACAGAGGGAGCTGTTTTTT

D: .
J: TRBJ1-1
V: TRBV5-1
size: .
CDR3: CASSLVPEMNTEAFF
DNA: TGCGCCAGCAGCTTGGTTCCAGAGATGAACACTGAAGCTTTCTTT

D: .
J: TRBJ2-2
V: TRBV12-3/TRBV12-4
size: few
CDR3: CASQKTRLEELFF
DNA: TGTGCCAGCCAAAAGACACGTTTAGAGGAGCTGTTTTTT

D: .
J: TRBJ2-3
V: TRBV20-1
size: .
CDR3: CSAVSTGPDTQYF
DNA: TGCAGTGCCGTTTCAACAGGGCCAGATACGCAGTATTTT

D: .
J: TRBJ1-4
V: TRBV12-3/TRBV12-4
size: .
CDR3: CASSLSPPGEKLFF
DNA: TGTGCCAGCAGTTTAAGCCCCCCTGGGGAAAAACTGTTTTTT

D: .
J: TRBJ2-7
V: TRBV7-3
size: few
CDR3: CASSLSSGVGYEQYF
DNA: TGTGCCAGCAGCTTATCCTCTGGGGTCGGCTACGAGCAGTACTTC

D: .
J: TRBJ2-7
V: TRBV29-1
size: few
CDR3: CSVETEYYEQYF
DNA: TGCAGCGTTGAGACAGAATACTACGAGCAGTACTTC

D: TRBD2
J: TRBJ2-2
V: TRBV9
size: many
CDR3: CASSVETSGAGELFF
DNA: TGTGCCAGCAGCGTAGAAACTAGCGGGGCCGGGGAGCTGTTTTTT

D: TRBD2
J: TRBJ2-1
V: TRBV27
size: few
CDR3: CASSPWTSGIIGSNEQFF
DNA: TGTGCCAGCAGTCCCTGGACTAGCGGGATTATCGGGTCCAATGAGCAGTTCTTC

D: TRBD1
J: TRBJ1-1
V: TRBV7-2
size: many
CDR3: CASSLRGRDTEAFF
DNA: TGTGCCAGCAGCTTAAGGGGGCGCGACACTGAAGCTTTCTTT

D: .
J: TRBJ1-5
V: TRBV4-3
size: many
CDR3: CASSPARAGNQPQHF
DNA: TGCGCCAGCAGCCCGGCCAGGGCTGGCAATCAGCCCCAGCATTTT

D: TRBD2
J: TRBJ2-1
V: TRBV10-2
size: few
CDR3: CASSELVLSGRVNYEQFF
DNA: TGCGCCAGCAGTGAGCTCGTACTAAGCGGGAGGGTGAACTATGAGCAGTTCTTC

D: .
J: TRBJ1-2
V: TRBV5-6
size: few
CDR3: CASSPGTRYGYTF
DNA: TGTGCCAGCAGCCCAGGGACACGCTATGGCTACACCTTC

D: TRBD2
J: TRBJ2-5
V: TRBV29-1
size: many
CDR3: CSTGLAVETQYF
DNA: TGCAGCACGGGACTAGCGGTAGAGACCCAGTACTTC

D: .
J: TRBJ2-7
V: TRBV14
size: few
CDR3: CASSQLPSLSSYEQYF
DNA: TGTGCCAGCAGCCAACTACCGAGTTTAAGCTCCTACGAGCAGTACTTC

D: TRBD2
J: TRBJ2-1
V: TRBV19
size: .
CDR3: CASRRTSGTREQFF
DNA: TGTGCCAGCCGAAGGACTAGCGGGACTCGTGAGCAGTTCTTC

D: .
J: TRBJ2-3
V: TRBV20-1
size: few
CDR3: CSASPPDLSTDTQYF
DNA: TGCAGTGCTAGTCCCCCAGACCTCAGCACAGATACGCAGTATTTT

D: .
J: TRBJ1-2
V: TRBV7-9
size: few
CDR3: CASSPRDQRDYGYTF
DNA: TGTGCCAGCAGTCCCCGGGACCAGAGGGACTATGGCTACACCTTC

D: TRBD2
J: TRBJ2-1
V: TRBV29-1
size: many
CDR3: CSVSGRAFNEQFF
DNA: TGCAGCGTAAGCGGGAGGGCCTTCAATGAGCAGTTCTTC

D: .
J: TRBJ1-1
V: TRBV12-5
size: many
CDR3: CASGLWQANTEAFF
DNA: TGTGCTAGTGGTTTGTGGCAGGCGAACACTGAAGCTTTCTTT

D: TRBD2
J: TRBJ2-3
V: TRBV6-1
size: few
CDR3: CASRPLSSGPSTDTQYF
DNA: TGTGCCAGCAGACCCCTCTCTAGCGGTCCTAGCACAGATACGCAGTATTTT

D: .
J: TRBJ2-7
V: TRBV29-1
size: .
CDR3: CSVAGATSSYEQYF
DNA: TGCAGCGTTGCGGGGGCCACTAGCTCCTACGAGCAGTACTTC

D: .
J: TRBJ2-1
V: TRBV5-1
size: few
CDR3: CASSLVPEPSYNEQFF
DNA: TGCGCCAGCAGCTTGGTTCCGGAGCCCTCCTACAATGAGCAGTTCTTC

D: .
J: TRBJ2-2
V: TRBV28
size: few
CDR3: CASSQGALRNTGELFF
DNA: TGTGCCAGCAGCCAAGGGGCTCTTAGGAACACCGGGGAGCTGTTTTTT

D: .
J: TRBJ2-5
V: TRBV6-5
size: many
CDR3: CASSYPGDQETQYF
DNA: TGTGCCAGCAGTTACCCAGGGGACCAAGAGACCCAGTACTTC

D: .
J: TRBJ1-5
V: TRBV6-2/TRBV6-3
size: few
CDR3: CASSSRNQPQHF
DNA: TGTGCCAGCAGCTCGCGTAATCAGCCCCAGCATTTT

D: TRBD1
J: TRBJ1-1
V: TRBV25-1
size: many
CDR3: CASSEGAWAAFF
DNA: TGTGCCAGCAGCGAGGGGGCGTGGGCCGCTTTCTTT

D: .
J: TRBJ1-4
V: TRBV7-8
size: many
CDR3: CASSLAGPAQGEKLFF
DNA: TGTGCCAGCAGCTTAGCGGGGCCAGCGCAGGGTGAAAAACTGTTTTTT

D: TRBD1
J: TRBJ1-2
V: TRBV7-9
size: many
CDR3: CASSLGTERRSHGYTF
DNA: TGTGCCAGCAGCCTCGGGACAGAAAGAAGATCTCATGGCTACACCTTC

D: .
J: TRBJ2-7
V: TRBV20-1
size: many
CDR3: CSAQISWASYEQYF
DNA: TGCAGTGCTCAGATCAGCTGGGCCTCCTACGAGCAGTACTTC

D: .
J: TRBJ2-3
V: TRBV27
size: many
CDR3: CAGETLADTQYF
DNA: TGTGCCGGGGAGACCCTGGCAGATACGCAGTATTTT

D: TRBD2
J: TRBJ2-2
V: TRBV29-1
size: many
CDR3: CSVETSGMNTGELFF
DNA: TGCAGCGTCGAGACTAGCGGGATGAACACCGGGGAGCTGTTTTTT

D: TRBD1
J: TRBJ2-1
V: TRBV12-3/TRBV12-4
size: many
CDR3: CASSPRDHSGGEQFF
DNA: TGTGCCAGCAGCCCTCGAGACCACTCAGGGGGCGAGCAGTTCTTC

D: .
J: TRBJ2-4
V: TRBV7-9
size: many
CDR3: CASSSTEEGPKVGF
DNA: TGTGCCAGCAGCTCGACAGAAGAAGGACCCAAAGTAGGGTTC